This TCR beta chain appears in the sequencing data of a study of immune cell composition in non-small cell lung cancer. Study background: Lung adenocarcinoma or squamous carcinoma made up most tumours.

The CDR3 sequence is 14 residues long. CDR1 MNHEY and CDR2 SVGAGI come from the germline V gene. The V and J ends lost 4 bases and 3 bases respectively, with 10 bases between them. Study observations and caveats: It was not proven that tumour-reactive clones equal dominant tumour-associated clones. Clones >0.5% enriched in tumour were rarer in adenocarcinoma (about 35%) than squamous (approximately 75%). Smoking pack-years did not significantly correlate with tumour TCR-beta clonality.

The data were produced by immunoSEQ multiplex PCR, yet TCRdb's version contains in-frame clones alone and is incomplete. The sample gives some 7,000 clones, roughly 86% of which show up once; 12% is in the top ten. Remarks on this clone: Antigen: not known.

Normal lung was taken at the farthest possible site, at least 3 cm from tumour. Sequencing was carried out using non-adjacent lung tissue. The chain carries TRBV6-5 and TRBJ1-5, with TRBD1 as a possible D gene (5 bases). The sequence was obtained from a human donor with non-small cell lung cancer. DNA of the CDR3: TGTGCCAGCAGTTTTCCGGACAACAATCAGCCCCAGCATTTT. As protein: CASSFPDNNQPQHF.